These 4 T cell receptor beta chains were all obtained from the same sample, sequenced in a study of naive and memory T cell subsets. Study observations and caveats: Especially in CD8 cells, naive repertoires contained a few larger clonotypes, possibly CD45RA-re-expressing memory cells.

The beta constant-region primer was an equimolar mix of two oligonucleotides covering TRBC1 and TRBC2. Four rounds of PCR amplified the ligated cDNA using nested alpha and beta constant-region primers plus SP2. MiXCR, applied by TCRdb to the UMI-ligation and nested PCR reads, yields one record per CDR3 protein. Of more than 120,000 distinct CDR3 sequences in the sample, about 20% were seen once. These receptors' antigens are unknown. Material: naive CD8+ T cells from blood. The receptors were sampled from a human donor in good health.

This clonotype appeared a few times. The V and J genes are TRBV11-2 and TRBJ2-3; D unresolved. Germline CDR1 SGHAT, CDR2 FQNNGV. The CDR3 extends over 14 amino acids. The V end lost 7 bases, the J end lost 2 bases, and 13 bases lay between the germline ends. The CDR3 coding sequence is TGTGCCAGCACCAAATTTATAACCACAGATACGCAGTATTTT. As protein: CASTKFITTDTQYF.

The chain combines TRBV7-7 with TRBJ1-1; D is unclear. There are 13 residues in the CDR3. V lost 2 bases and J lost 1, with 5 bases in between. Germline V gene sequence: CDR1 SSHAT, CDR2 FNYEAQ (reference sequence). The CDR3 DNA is TGTGCCAGCAGCTTAAACAAGAACACTGAAGCTTTCTTT. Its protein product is CASSLNKNTEAFF.

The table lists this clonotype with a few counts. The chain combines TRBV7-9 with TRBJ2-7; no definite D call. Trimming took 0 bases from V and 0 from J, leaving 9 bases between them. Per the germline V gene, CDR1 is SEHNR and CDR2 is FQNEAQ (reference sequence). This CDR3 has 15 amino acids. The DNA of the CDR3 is TGTGCCAGCAGCTTAGCGCCAGCCAGCTCCTACGAGCAGTACTTC. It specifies CASSLAPASSYEQYF.

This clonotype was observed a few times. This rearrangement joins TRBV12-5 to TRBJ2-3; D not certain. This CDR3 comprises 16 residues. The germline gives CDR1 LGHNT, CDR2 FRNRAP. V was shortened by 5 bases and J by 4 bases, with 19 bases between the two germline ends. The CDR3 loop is CASGPPGRLGADTQYF. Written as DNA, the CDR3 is TGTGCTAGTGGTCCCCCCGGACGTTTAGGAGCAGATACGCAGTATTTT.